The entry below describes one T cell receptor beta chain. The data originate from a study of tumor T cells in aggressive B-cell lymphoma. V was pared by 5 bases and J by 6 bases, with 3 bases of the junction left unmatched. CDR1 is MNHEY, CDR2 SMNVEV, per germline (reference sequence). The CDR3 consists of 13 residues. TCRdb keeps only in-frame clones here, not all; method: immunoSEQ multiplex PCR. The table lists approximately 2,200 clones, 80% to 90% of them singletons. The TCR was taken from an adult with diffuse large B cell lymphoma. The genes are TRBV27 and TRBJ2-2; 7 positions agree with TRBD1. The specimen sequenced was tumor tissue. CDR3 sequence reads: CASSRTGAGELFF. The CDR3 region has the DNA TGTGCCAGCAGTCGTACAGGGGCCGGGGAGCTGTTTTTT.